This T cell receptor beta chain appears in the sequencing data of a study of T cells in Graves' hyperthyroidism and ophthalmopathy. Germline V CDR1 and CDR2: LNHDA, SQIVND (reference sequence). The CDR3 is 13 residues long. V lost 8 bases, J lost 4 bases, and 7 bases stayed unmatched. The CDR3 regions of TCR beta were amplified from RNA transcripts. The TCR CDR3 was amplified in a first-round RT-PCR using the HTBI primer set. TCRdb reprocessed the multiplex PCR reads with MiXCR, giving one entry per CDR3 protein. Counted here are around 610,000 distinct CDR3 sequences, about 15% occurring once; the ten biggest clones make up 4.3%. This clonotype was counted at least ten times.

The TCR comes from a woman between 40 and 50 years old with Graves' ophthalmopathy. Sample: blood. The chain carries TRBV19 and TRBJ2-7, with 8 bases lining up with TRBD1. The CDR3 loop reads CASDRTGTYEQYF. The CDR3 DNA sequence: TGTGCCAGTGACCGGACAGGGACTTACGAGCAGTACTTC.